The next 32 T cell receptor beta chains were all read from a single sample in a study of long-term antiretroviral therapy in people with HIV. Run at survey level, the immunoSEQ assay was version v3.0. Repertoires were generated with immunoSEQ multiplex PCR, while TCRdb's copy carries only in-frame clones and drops some. Of approximately 8,800 clones listed, approximately 78% are singletons. The material sequenced was unsorted PBMCs, taken 0.6 years before starting antiretroviral therapy. The receptor set was obtained from a man aged 40-50 years with HIV.

A note on this clone: Mismatch with germline at one junction end may stem from a read error. The chain is built from TRBV7-9 and TRBJ1-4; the D is unclear. The length of the CDR3 is 16 residues. From germline, CDR1 is SEHNR and CDR2 FQNEAQ (reference sequence). The CDR3 is CACSPGGLSTNEKLFF. Written as DNA, the CDR3 is TGTGCCTGCAGCCCGGGCGGACTTTCAACTAATGAAAAACTGTTTTTT.

The chain employs TRBV7-9 and TRBJ1-2; 10 bases line up with TRBD1. The germline gives CDR1 SEHNR, CDR2 FQNEAQ (reference sequence). CDR3 length: 15 residues. J gave up 6 bases and V 5 bases, and 9 bases lay outside the gene matches. In DNA, the CDR3 is TGTGCCAGCAGCGTATTACCGGGACAGGGGAATGGCTACACCTTC. Its translation: CASSVLPGQGNGYTF. Supplemented by reference TRBV7-9 and TRBJ1-2, the full variable domain reads DTGVSQNPRHKITKRGQNVTFRCDPISEHNRLYWYRQTLGQGPEFLTYFQNEAQLEKSRLLSDRFSAERPKGSFSTLEIQRTEQGDSAMYLCASSVLPGQGNGYTFGSGTRLTVV.

The chain carries TRBV18 and TRBJ1-5, with 7 positions matching TRBD1. Germline V gene sequence: CDR1 KGHSH, CDR2 LQKENI. The CDR3 runs to 14 residues. Unmatched junction bases numbered 4, after V lost 2 bases and J lost 6 bases. The CDR3 coding sequence is TGTGCCAGCTCACCAAGGGGGCCCACTCAGCCCCAGCATTTT. Translated, it gives CASSPRGPTQPQHF.

The V and J genes are TRBV5-6 and TRBJ1-4; possibly TRBD1 for D (5 bases). The CDR3 spans 15 residues. The V end lost 0 bases, the J end lost 4 bases, and 10 bases lay between the germline ends. Germline CDR1 reads SGHDT; CDR2 reads YYEEEE. CDR3 sequence: CASSLDGAGNEKLFF. The CDR3 nucleotides read TGTGCCAGCAGCTTGGATGGGGCTGGTAATGAAAAACTGTTTTTT.

This chain connects TRBV7-9 to TRBJ2-7, with TRBD1 matching over 7 bases. The germline CDR1 and CDR2 sequences are SEHNR and FQNEAQ (reference sequence). V lost 2 bases, J lost 6 bases, and 10 bases stayed unmatched. The CDR3 loop spans 15 amino acids. DNA for the CDR3: TGTGCCAGCAGCTTACACGGACAGGCCAATGCCGAGCAGTACTTC. Translation: CASSLHGQANAEQYF.

The V gene is TRBV11-1, the J gene TRBJ2-1, with D perhaps matching TRBD1 (6 bases). V lost 1 base and J 10 bases, leaving 23 bases between the germline ends. Per the germline V gene, CDR1 is SGHAT and CDR2 is FQDESV (reference sequence). The CDR3 has 17 residues. CDR3 sequence (DNA): TGTGCCAGCAGCTTAGGTGACAGGCCAGGGGCGGTTAGGGAGCAGTTCTTC. This gives the protein CASSLGDRPGAVREQFF.

The J gene is TRBJ2-3, the V gene TRBV5-1; weak D call: TRBD2 (6 bases). The germline V gene encodes CDR1 SGHRS and CDR2 YFSETQ. V gave up 3 bases and J gave up 6 bases, with 8 bases separating them. There are 12 residues in the CDR3. Here the CDR3 DNA reads TGCGCCAGCAGCTCGGAGGGGGATACGCAGTATTTT. It is translated as CASSSEGDTQYF.

The chain links TRBV6-5 to TRBJ1-5; no clear D. Per the germline V gene, CDR1 is MNHEY and CDR2 is SVGAGI. V was pared by 4 bases and J by 6 bases, with 13 bases between. This CDR3 comprises 14 residues. The CDR3 sequence: CASSFGGLGQPQHF. In DNA, the CDR3 is TGTGCCAGCAGTTTCGGTGGGCTAGGTCAGCCCCAGCATTTT.

The V gene is TRBV6-4, the J gene TRBJ1-6; D gene ambiguous. The V end was cut by 6 bases, the J end by 6 bases, with 9 bases between. This CDR3 comprises 13 residues. Germline lookup yields CDR1 MRHNA and CDR2 SNTAGT. CDR3 in DNA: TGTGCCAGCAGAAAATCTGCTAATTCACCCCTCCACTTT. This encodes CASRKSANSPLHF.

By its share, this clone is medium-sized (0.01 to 0.1%). The V gene is TRBV6-5, the J gene TRBJ2-7, with D maybe TRBD1 (6 bases). This CDR3 is 15 amino acids long. The V and J ends lost 0 bases and 5 bases respectively, with 14 bases between them. Germline values: CDR1 MNHEY, CDR2 SVGAGI. The CDR3 protein is CASSYSMGAGNEQYF. The CDR3 DNA is TGTGCCAGCAGTTACTCGATGGGGGCAGGGAACGAGCAGTACTTC.

This clone was counted once. This chain links TRBV18 with TRBJ2-3; a possible D gene is TRBD1 (6 bases). CDR3 length: 15 amino acids. CDR1 and CDR2 (germline): KGHSH, LQKENI. With 6 bases removed from V and 2 bases from J, the gap between germline ends came to 15 bases. The chain's CDR3 is CASSLTGRHTDTQYF. In nucleotides, the CDR3 is TGTGCCAGCTCCCTCACAGGGCGACACACAGATACGCAGTATTTT. Looking up the rest from reference TRBV18 and TRBJ2-3 gives the full variable domain: NAGVMQNPRHLVRRRGQEARLRCSPMKGHSHVYWYRQLPEEGLKFMVYLQKENIIDESGMPKERFSAEFPKEGPSILRIQQVVRGDSAAYFCASSLTGRHTDTQYFGPGTRLTVL.

The chain uses TRBV5-4 and TRBJ2-6; D unclear. The CDR3 loop spans 13 amino acids. With 7 bases removed from V and 2 bases from J, the gap between germline ends came to 7 bases. CDR1 and CDR2 from the germline V gene are SGHNT and YYREEE (reference sequence). CDR3 amino acids: CASELAGANVLTF. Written as DNA, the CDR3 is TGTGCCAGCGAGTTAGCTGGGGCCAACGTCCTGACTTTC.

This sequence joins TRBV5-1 and TRBJ1-3; 9 nucleotides line up with TRBD1. Germline V gene data show CDR1 as SGHRS and CDR2 as YFSETQ. V dropped 0 bases and J dropped 8; count of bases not matched to a gene: 6. The CDR3 spans 15 residues. The CDR3 loop reads CASSLAGDRVDTIYF. DNA for the CDR3: TGCGCCAGCAGCTTGGCCGGGGACAGGGTAGACACCATATATTTT.

The chain carries TRBV7-9 and TRBJ2-5, with TRBD1 matching 8 bases. Per germline, CDR1 SEHNR and CDR2 FQNEAQ (reference sequence). The CDR3 runs 16 residues. Losses at the gene ends were 2 bases for V and 5 bases for J; bases not matched to a gene: 10. The CDR3 loop is CASSLSGRGLGETQYF. CDR3 sequence (DNA): TGTGCCAGCAGCTTATCCGGCAGGGGGCTTGGGGAGACCCAGTACTTC. The complete variable domain, with remaining parts taken from reference TRBV7-9 and TRBJ2-5, reads DTGVSQNPRHKITKRGQNVTFRCDPISEHNRLYWYRQTLGQGPEFLTYFQNEAQLEKSRLLSDRFSAERPKGSFSTLEIQRTEQGDSAMYLCASSLSGRGLGETQYFGPGTRLLVL.

The chain couples TRBV19 to TRBJ1-5, with D maybe TRBD1 (5 bases). CDR3 size: 15 residues. Trimming removed 10 bases from V and 6 bases from J, with 22 bases in between. Germline CDR1 is LNHDA and CDR2 is SQIVND (reference sequence). The CDR3: CATNWAPQGGQPQHF. CDR3 nucleotides: TGTGCCACTAATTGGGCCCCGCAGGGAGGTCAGCCCCAGCATTTT. The entire variable domain, with the rest obtained from reference TRBV19 and TRBJ1-5, is as follows: DGGITQSPKYLFRKEGQNVTLSCEQNLNHDAMYWYRQDPGQGLRLIYYSQIVNDFQKGDIAEGYSVSREKKESFPLTVTSAQKNPTAFYLCATNWAPQGGQPQHFGDGTRLSIL.

The V call is TRBV7-9, the J call TRBJ2-1; no firm D call. CDR1 SEHNR and CDR2 FQNEAQ come from the germline V gene (reference sequence). V lost 5 bases to trimming and J lost 6 bases, with 8 bases between them. The CDR3 has 12 amino acids. The CDR3 spells CASSGVANEQFF. The CDR3 DNA sequence: TGTGCCAGCAGCGGAGTCGCCAATGAGCAGTTCTTC.

This chain uses TRBV12-5 with TRBJ2-7, with 9 bases that match TRBD1. Germline V gene lookup returns CDR1 LGHNT and CDR2 FRNRAP. V dropped 1 base and J dropped 5; count of bases not matched to a gene: 3. The CDR3 has 14 amino acids. The CDR3 DNA is TGTGCTAGTGGTTTGGGACAGGGGGGCGACGAGCAGTACTTC. It is translated as CASGLGQGGDEQYF.

The genes are TRBV6-5 and TRBJ1-2; no reliable D call. CDR1 MNHEY and CDR2 SVGAGI come from the germline V gene. V was trimmed by 1 base and J by 0 bases, leaving 3 bases between them. The CDR3 has 13 residues. The CDR3 spells CASSYLANYGYTF. In nucleotides, the CDR3 is TGTGCCAGCAGTTACTTGGCTAACTATGGCTACACCTTC.

Sample share makes this clone medium-sized. The V call is TRBV29-1, the J call TRBJ1-2, with unresolved D. From germline, CDR1 is SQVTM and CDR2 ANQGSEA. Trimming left V 5 bases short and J 8 bases short, with 15 bases between. The CDR3 runs 12 residues. The CDR3 region is CSVWISPEGYTF. DNA for the CDR3: TGCAGCGTTTGGATAAGCCCGGAAGGCTACACCTTC. Variable domain in full (rest from reference TRBV29-1 and TRBJ1-2): SAVISQKPSRDICQRGTSLTIQCQVDSQVTMMFWYRQQPGQSLTLIATANQGSEATYESGFVIDKFPISRPNLTFSTLTVSNMSPEDSSIYLCSVWISPEGYTFGSGTRLTVV.

The chain couples TRBV7-9 to TRBJ1-2; 11 nucleotides match TRBD1. Germline V gene data show CDR1 as SEHNR and CDR2 as FQNEAQ (reference sequence). This CDR3 is 13 amino acids long. V trimming: 8 bases; J trimming: 3 bases; junction bases outside the gene matches: 2. CDR3 DNA: TGTGCCAGCTGGGACAGGGGGGACTATGGCTACACCTTC. Amino acid sequence: CASWDRGDYGYTF.

The rearrangement joins TRBV5-6 to TRBJ2-5, with D hard to call. Trimming cost V 1 base and J 5 bases, with 9 bases left between them. The CDR3 has 13 residues. Germline loops: CDR1 SGHDT, CDR2 YYEEEE. The CDR3 spells CASSLRNGETQYF. The DNA for the CDR3 is TGTGCCAGCAGCTTGAGAAATGGGGAGACCCAGTACTTC.

This clone was picked up one time. The rearrangement links TRBV6-5 to TRBJ2-7; D gene uncertain. With 0 bases removed from V and 0 bases from J, the gap between germline ends came to 12 bases. Germline CDR1 is MNHEY and CDR2 is SVGAGI. CDR3 size: 16 residues. The CDR3 DNA reads TGTGCCAGCAGTTACTCGTGGCAGGAGTCCTCCTACGAGCAGTACTTC. Translation gives CASSYSWQESSYEQYF.

The chain has TRBV5-4 and TRBJ2-1; the match to TRBD2 covers 11 bases. Germline CDR1 is SGHNT and CDR2 is YYREEE (reference sequence). The CDR3 extends over 16 amino acids. The junction had 4 bases not matched to a gene; V was cut back by 1 base and J by 4 bases. Here the CDR3 DNA reads TGTGCCAGCAGCTTGCTTACTAGCGGGGGTTACAATGAGCAGTTCTTC. Its protein product is CASSLLTSGGYNEQFF.

This sequence joins TRBV6-5 and TRBJ1-3; D is unresolved. V was pared by 5 bases and J by 2 bases, with 7 bases between. The CDR3 totals 13 residues. Germline V lookup: CDR1 MNHEY, CDR2 SVGAGI. The chain's CDR3 is CASSGEAGNTIYF. The DNA of the CDR3 is TGTGCCAGCAGTGGGGAGGCTGGAAACACCATATATTTT.

This clone is a singleton in its sample. V gene TRBV19 combines with J gene TRBJ2-5, with 8 bases aligning to TRBD1. Looked up from germline, CDR1 is LNHDA and CDR2 is SQIVND (reference sequence). This CDR3 contains 16 residues. J lost 4 bases, V lost 4 bases, and 11 bases had no gene match. The CDR3 DNA reads TGTGCCAGTAGTACGCCAGGGCAGGGGGCACGAGAGACCCAGTACTTC. Its protein product is CASSTPGQGARETQYF.

V is TRBV7-6 and J is TRBJ1-5, with 8 bases identical to TRBD1. The CDR3 totals 15 residues. CDR1 and CDR2 from the germline V gene are SGHVS and FNYEAQ. V shed 0 bases and J 4 bases; nucleotides not matched to a gene: 2. CDR3 amino acids: CASSLAGTGNQPQHF. The CDR3 bases are TGTGCCAGCAGCTTAGCCGGGACAGGTAATCAGCCCCAGCATTTT.

The V gene is TRBV7-2, the J gene TRBJ2-7, with unresolved D. The V gene lost 1 base and the J gene lost 5 bases, with 9 bases spanning the gap. Germline assignment: CDR1 SGHTA and CDR2 FQGNSA. This CDR3 contains 13 residues. As DNA, the CDR3 is TGTGCCAGCAGCTTAGTTAATGGCAACGAGCAGTACTTC. It translates to CASSLVNGNEQYF.

This clone appeared a single time. This chain uses TRBV5-1 with TRBJ1-1; D gene unclear. V dropped 7 bases and J dropped 1 base, with 11 bases sitting between them. The CDR3 contains 13 residues. Germline V lookup: CDR1 SGHRS, CDR2 YFSETQ. This CDR3 reads CASQVGWNTEAFF. The CDR3 region has the DNA TGCGCCAGCCAGGTGGGGTGGAACACTGAAGCTTTCTTT.

The chain carries TRBV25-1 and TRBJ1-2, with a possible D match to TRBD1 (6 bases). The germline CDR1 and CDR2 sequences are MGHDK and SYGVNS. This CDR3 comprises 11 residues. V was pared by 6 bases and J by 8 bases, with 10 bases between. The CDR3 loop reads CASSRRGGYTF. The CDR3 DNA reads as TGTGCCAGCAGCCGTAGGGGGGGCTACACCTTC.

V gene TRBV10-3 combines with J gene TRBJ2-7; no reliable D call. V was pared by 2 bases and J by 3 bases, with 14 bases between. The CDR3 contains 15 residues. Germline CDR1 ENHRY, CDR2 SYGVKD. The CDR3 region is CAISEGPSSLYEQYF. In DNA form, the CDR3 reads TGTGCCATCAGTGAGGGACCCAGTTCCCTCTACGAGCAGTACTTC.

V gene TRBV7-7 combines with J gene TRBJ2-7; D call uncertain. Trimming pared 5 bases from V and 5 bases from J, leaving 16 bases between. This CDR3 region has 14 residues. Germline V lookup: CDR1 SSHAT, CDR2 FNYEAQ (reference sequence). CDR3: CASSPDGGVDEQYF. In DNA, the CDR3 is TGTGCCAGCAGCCCTGACGGCGGCGTCGACGAGCAGTACTTC.

Only one count was recorded for this clone. V gene TRBV2 combines with J gene TRBJ2-7, with D unclear. Germline V CDR1 and CDR2: SNHLY, FYNNEI. The CDR3 extends over 14 amino acids. V lost 6 bases, J lost 2 bases, and 14 bases lay in between. The CDR3: CASRQNEGPYEQYF. CDR3 sequence (DNA): TGTGCCAGCAGACAGAACGAAGGTCCCTACGAGCAGTACTTC.